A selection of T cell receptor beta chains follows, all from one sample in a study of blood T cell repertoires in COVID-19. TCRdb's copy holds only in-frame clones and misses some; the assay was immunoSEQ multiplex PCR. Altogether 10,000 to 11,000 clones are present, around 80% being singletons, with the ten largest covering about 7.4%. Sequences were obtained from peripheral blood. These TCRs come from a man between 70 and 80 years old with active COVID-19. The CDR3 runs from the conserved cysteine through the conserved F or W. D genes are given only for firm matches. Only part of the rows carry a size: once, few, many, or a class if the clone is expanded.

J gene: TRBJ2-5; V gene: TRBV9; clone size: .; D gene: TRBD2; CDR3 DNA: TGTGCCAGCAGCGTACCGACCCTAGCGGGGATAGAGACCCAGTACTTC; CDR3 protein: CASSVPTLAGIETQYF
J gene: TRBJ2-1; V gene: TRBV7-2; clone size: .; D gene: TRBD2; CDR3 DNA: TGTGCCAGCAGCGTTAGCGGGGGGGCAAGGAATGAGCAGTTCTTC; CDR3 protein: CASSVSGGARNEQFF
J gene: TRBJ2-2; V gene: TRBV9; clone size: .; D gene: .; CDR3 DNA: TGTGCCAGCAGCCCAAGGAGTACGGGGACCGGGGAGCTGTTTTTT; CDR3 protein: CASSPRSTGTGELFF
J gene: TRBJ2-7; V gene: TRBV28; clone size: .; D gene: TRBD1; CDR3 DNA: TGTGCCAGCAGTGGGGGACAGGGCCGGGGGCAGTACTTC; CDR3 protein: CASSGGQGRGQYF
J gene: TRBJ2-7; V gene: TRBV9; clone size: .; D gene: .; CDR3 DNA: TGTGCCAGCAGCGTAGATAGCGGTAGCTACGAGCAGTACTTC; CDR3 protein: CASSVDSGSYEQYF
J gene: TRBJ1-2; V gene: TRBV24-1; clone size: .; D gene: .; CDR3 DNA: TGTGCCACCAGTGATTCCTGGGGCTCGGGCTACACCTTC; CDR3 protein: CATSDSWGSGYTF
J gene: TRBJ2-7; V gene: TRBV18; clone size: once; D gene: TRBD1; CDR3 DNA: TGTGCCAGCTCACTGCAGGGGGACGGCTACGAGCAGTACTTC; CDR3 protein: CASSLQGDGYEQYF
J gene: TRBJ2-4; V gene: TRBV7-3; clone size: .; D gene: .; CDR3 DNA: TGTGCCAGCAGCACCCAGGCCGGGAGCATTCAGTACTTC; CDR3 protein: CASSTQAGSIQYF
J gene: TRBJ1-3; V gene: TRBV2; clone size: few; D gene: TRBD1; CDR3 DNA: TGTGCCAGCAGCGAAGACAGGGGGCCAGGAAACACCATATATTTT; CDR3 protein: CASSEDRGPGNTIYF
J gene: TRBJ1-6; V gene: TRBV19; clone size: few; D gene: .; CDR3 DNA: TGTGCCAGTAGTGTGGGTGGGGGCAGAGATTCACCCCTCCACTTT; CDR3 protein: CASSVGGGRDSPLHF
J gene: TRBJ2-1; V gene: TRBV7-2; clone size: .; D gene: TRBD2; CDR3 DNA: TGTGCCAGCGGCGCGGGGGTGAGCGAATACAATGAGCAGTTCTTC; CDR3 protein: CASGAGVSEYNEQFF
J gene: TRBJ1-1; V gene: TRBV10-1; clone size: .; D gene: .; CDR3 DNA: TGCGCCAGCAGTGATGGACGGACGGGGAGCCCTGAAGCTTTCTTT; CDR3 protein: CASSDGRTGSPEAFF
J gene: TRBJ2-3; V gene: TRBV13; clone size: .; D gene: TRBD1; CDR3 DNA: TGTGCCAGCAGCTCCCCGGACAGGTGGGCAGATACGCAGTATTTT; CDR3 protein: CASSSPDRWADTQYF
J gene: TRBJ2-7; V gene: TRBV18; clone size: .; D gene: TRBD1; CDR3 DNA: TGTGCCAGCTCACCAGGACAGGTGAATTCCTACGAGCAGTACTTC; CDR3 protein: CASSPGQVNSYEQYF
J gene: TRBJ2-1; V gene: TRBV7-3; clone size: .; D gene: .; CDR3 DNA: TGTGCCAGCAGCCCTAGTGGCAACTTCGTCAATGAGCAGTTCTTC; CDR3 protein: CASSPSGNFVNEQFF
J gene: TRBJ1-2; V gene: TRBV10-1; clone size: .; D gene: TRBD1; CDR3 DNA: TGCGCCAGCAGCCCCCACAGGGGTTCGACTGTCTACACCTTC; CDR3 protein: CASSPHRGSTVYTF
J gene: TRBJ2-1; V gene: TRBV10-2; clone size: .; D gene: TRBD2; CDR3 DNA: TGCGCCAGCACCGGGACAGGGGATCCAGGACTAGCGGGGGGAAGGTACAATGAGCAGTTCTTC; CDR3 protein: CASTGTGDPGLAGGRYNEQFF
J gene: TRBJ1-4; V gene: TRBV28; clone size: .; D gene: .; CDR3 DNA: TGTGCCAGCAGTCCACCTATGGAAAAACACAGCAGTTTTTTT; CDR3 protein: CASSPPMEKHSSFF
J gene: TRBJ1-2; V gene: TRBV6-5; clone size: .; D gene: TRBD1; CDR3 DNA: TGTGCCAGCGCCGACAGGGCCTTCTATGGCTACACCTTC; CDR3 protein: CASADRAFYGYTF
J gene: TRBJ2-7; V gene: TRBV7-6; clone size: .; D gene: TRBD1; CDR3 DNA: TGTGCCAGCAGCCTTTTACTCAAGGGACAGAGTACCTACGAGCAGTACTTC; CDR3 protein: CASSLLLKGQSTYEQYF
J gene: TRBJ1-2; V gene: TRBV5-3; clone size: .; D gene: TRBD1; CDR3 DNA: TGTGCCAGAAGCGCGCACCAGGACAGGTTTCCCTATGGCTACACCTTC; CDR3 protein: CARSAHQDRFPYGYTF
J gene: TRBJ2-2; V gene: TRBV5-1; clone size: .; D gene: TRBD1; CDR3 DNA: TGCGCCAGCAGCCAGACACGCACAGGGGGGAACACCGGGGAGCTGTTTTTT; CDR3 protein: CASSQTRTGGNTGELFF
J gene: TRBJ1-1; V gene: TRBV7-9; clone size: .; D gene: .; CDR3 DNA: TGTGCCAGCAGCTTAGGTCTCATAAGGAGGGATGAAGCTTTCTTT; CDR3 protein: CASSLGLIRRDEAFF
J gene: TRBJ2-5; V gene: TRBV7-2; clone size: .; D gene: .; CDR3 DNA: TGTGCCAGCAGCTTAGGAGGGAAGCTTTCCCCCTCCCAAGAGACCCAGTACTTC; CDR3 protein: CASSLGGKLSPSQETQYF
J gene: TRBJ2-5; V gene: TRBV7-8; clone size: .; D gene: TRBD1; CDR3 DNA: TGTGCCAGCAGCGCCAGGGGGCGGACAGAGACCCAGTACTTC; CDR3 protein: CASSARGRTETQYF
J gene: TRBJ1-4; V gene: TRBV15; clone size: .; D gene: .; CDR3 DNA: TGTGCCACCAGCAGCTTACAGTCTAATGAAAAACTGTTTTTT; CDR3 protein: CATSSLQSNEKLFF
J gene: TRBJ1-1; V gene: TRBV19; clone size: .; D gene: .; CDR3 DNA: TGTGCCAGTAGCGACACAGGGACTGAAGCTTTCTTT; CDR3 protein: CASSDTGTEAFF
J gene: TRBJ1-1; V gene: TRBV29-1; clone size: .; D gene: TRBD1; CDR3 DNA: TGCAGCGTTGGGGGACAGTCGAACACTGAAGCTTTCTTT; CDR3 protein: CSVGGQSNTEAFF
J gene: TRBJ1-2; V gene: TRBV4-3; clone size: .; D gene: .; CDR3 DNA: TGCGCCAGCAGCCAAGACCCGGGGAGGGATGGCTACACCTTC; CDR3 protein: CASSQDPGRDGYTF
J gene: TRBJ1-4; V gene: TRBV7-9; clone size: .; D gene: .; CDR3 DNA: TGTGCCAGCAGCTTAGTTCGCGGGGCCGGAAAACTGTTTTTT; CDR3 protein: CASSLVRGAGKLFF
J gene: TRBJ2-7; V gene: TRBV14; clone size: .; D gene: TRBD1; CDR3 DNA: TGTGCCAGCAGCCACTCCGGGACAGTGGAGCAGTACTTC; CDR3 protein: CASSHSGTVEQYF
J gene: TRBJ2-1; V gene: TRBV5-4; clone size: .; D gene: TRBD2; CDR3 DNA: TGTGCCAGTAGCGGGGGGTCGAACAATGAGCAGTTCTTC; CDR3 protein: CASSGGSNNEQFF